A selection of T cell receptor beta chains follows, all from one sample in a study of T cell responses to AZD1222 COVID-19 vaccine. Using immunoSEQ multiplex PCR, the repertoire was profiled, and TCRdb retains in-frame clones only, with some absent. The sample lists some 200,000 clones; roughly 93% were seen once. The sample was peripheral blood, taken on day 0 of AZD1222 vaccination. The receptors were sampled from an adult in good health. The CDR3 runs from the conserved cysteine through the conserved F or W. D genes are given only for firm matches. Clone size is not always given. Where it is, it says once, few, many or a class for expanded clones.

clone size	D gene	V gene	J gene	CDR3 protein	CDR3 DNA
NA	NA	TRBV6-5	TRBJ1-6	CASSYSGAGNSPLHF	TGTGCCAGCAGTTACTCAGGGGCTGGGAATTCACCCCTCCACTTT
NA	TRBD1	TRBV18	TRBJ1-6	CASSPTGGSPLHF	TGTGCCAGCTCACCGACAGGGGGCTCACCCCTCCACTTT
NA	NA	TRBV27	TRBJ1-2	CASSFEGLGSYGYTF	TGTGCCAGCAGTTTTGAGGGCCTGGGGTCGTATGGCTACACCTTC
NA	NA	TRBV28	TRBJ1-1	CASKQENTEAFF	TGTGCCAGCAAACAGGAGAACACTGAAGCTTTCTTT
NA	NA	TRBV19	TRBJ2-3	CASSYSAKGGIVYTQYF	TGTGCCAGTAGCTATTCCGCAAAGGGGGGGATTGTGTATACGCAGTATTTT
NA	NA	TRBV10-3	TRBJ1-4	CAISSLVWEKLFF	TGTGCCATCTCTTCACTGGTCTGGGAAAAACTGTTTTTT
once	NA	TRBV3-1/TRBV3-2	TRBJ2-5	CASSQPFGREETQYF	TGTGCCAGCAGCCAACCTTTCGGGCGGGAAGAGACCCAGTACTTC
once	TRBD2	TRBV28	TRBJ2-2	CASRLAGGPTGELFF	TGTGCCAGCAGGTTAGCGGGAGGGCCCACCGGGGAGCTGTTTTTT
NA	NA	TRBV19	TRBJ2-2	CASRLGHLTLPNTGELFF	TGTGCCAGTAGGCTAGGGCACCTAACCCTCCCGAACACCGGGGAGCTGTTTTTT
NA	TRBD2	TRBV5-1	TRBJ2-7	CASSLLTAPGLLPYEQYF	TGCGCCAGCAGCCTGTTGACAGCGCCGGGACTACTCCCCTACGAGCAGTACTTC
NA	NA	TRBV3-1/TRBV3-2	TRBJ1-1	CASSPNVAGPTTEAFF	TGTGCCAGCAGCCCGAATGTCGCCGGGCCCACCACTGAAGCTTTCTTT
NA	TRBD2	TRBV19	TRBJ2-3	CASSIPSGWGTDTQYF	TGTGCCAGTAGTATCCCTAGCGGGTGGGGCACAGATACGCAGTATTTT
NA	TRBD2	TRBV7-2	TRBJ2-1	CASTSRGSSGREQFF	TGTGCCAGCACCTCACGCGGGAGTTCGGGGCGAGAGCAGTTCTTC
NA	NA	TRBV29-1	TRBJ1-1	CSVGHPGKTEAFF	TGCAGCGTTGGACACCCCGGGAAGACTGAAGCTTTCTTT
NA	NA	TRBV18	TRBJ1-1	CASSPRGGLAFF	TGTGCCAGCTCACCACGGGGGGGTCTAGCTTTCTTT
NA	NA	TRBV14	TRBJ1-2	CASSPLARAEDYGYTF	TGTGCCAGCAGCCCGTTAGCCCGGGCCGAGGACTATGGCTACACCTTC
NA	TRBD1	TRBV27	TRBJ1-2	CASSLSGGGGYTF	TGTGCCAGCAGTTTATCAGGGGGCGGAGGCTACACCTTC
NA	NA	TRBV19	TRBJ1-2	CASDLPGRGRGYTF	TGTGCCAGTGACCTCCCGGGAAGGGGACGTGGCTACACCTTC
NA	NA	TRBV5-1	TRBJ2-7	CASSLDGSSSSYEQYF	TGCGCCAGCAGCTTGGACGGTTCATCCAGCTCCTACGAGCAGTACTTC
NA	NA	TRBV12-3/TRBV12-4	TRBJ2-5	CASSLGLGVSSYF	TGTGCCAGCAGTTTAGGCCTCGGGGTTTCCTCGTACTTC
once	NA	TRBV13	TRBJ1-3	CASSSGRGINTIYF	TGTGCCAGCAGCTCGGGTAGGGGCATCAACACCATATATTTT
NA	TRBD1	TRBV9	TRBJ2-7	CASSRDSPYEQYF	TGTGCCAGCAGCAGGGACAGCCCCTACGAGCAGTACTTC
NA	NA	TRBV19	TRBJ2-7	CASSISGQSSYEQYF	TGTGCCAGTAGTATATCGGGGCAGTCCTCCTACGAGCAGTACTTC
NA	NA	TRBV13	TRBJ2-1	CASSADRNNEQFF	TGTGCCAGCAGCGCAGACAGAAACAATGAGCAGTTCTTC
NA	NA	TRBV5-1	TRBJ1-1	CASNLGIATGNTEAFF	TGCGCCAGCAACCTCGGAATCGCGACAGGGAACACTGAAGCTTTCTTT
NA	TRBD2	TRBV2	TRBJ2-1	CASSERREGYNEQFF	TGTGCCAGCAGTGAAAGGCGGGAGGGGTACAATGAGCAGTTCTTC
NA	TRBD1	TRBV5-4	TRBJ1-2	CASSFRQGVGWDGYTF	TGTGCCAGCAGCTTCCGACAGGGGGTGGGTTGGGATGGCTACACCTTC
NA	NA	TRBV5-1	TRBJ1-1	CASSWAGELSGFTEAFF	TGCGCCAGCAGCTGGGCTGGGGAACTTTCGGGTTTCACTGAAGCTTTCTTT
few	TRBD1	TRBV5-1	TRBJ1-2	CASSSDRVDGYTF	TGCGCCAGCAGCTCAGACAGGGTTGATGGCTACACCTTC
NA	NA	TRBV29-1	TRBJ2-1	CSVSSYNEQFF	TGCAGCGTGTCTTCGTACAATGAGCAGTTCTTC
NA	TRBD2	TRBV27	TRBJ2-7	CASSTPGGGAYEQYF	TGTGCCAGCAGTACCCCCGGGGGGGGTGCCTACGAGCAGTACTTC
NA	TRBD2	TRBV6-5	TRBJ2-3	CASRTIAGGPNTQYF	TGTGCCAGCAGGACAATAGCGGGGGGGCCAAATACGCAGTATTTT
NA	NA	TRBV19	TRBJ2-7	CASSIPGDSYEQYF	TGTGCCAGTAGTATCCCAGGGGACTCCTACGAGCAGTACTTC
NA	NA	TRBV5-6	TRBJ1-6	CASSMDTQGTRNSPLHF	TGTGCCAGCAGCATGGATACTCAGGGGACAAGGAATTCACCCCTCCACTTT
NA	NA	TRBV11-2	TRBJ2-2	CASSFLPGPGELFF	TGTGCCAGCAGCTTCCTCCCTGGACCGGGGGAGCTGTTTTTT
once	NA	TRBV6-5	TRBJ1-1	CASKGGGTEAFF	TGTGCCAGCAAGGGGGGAGGGACTGAAGCTTTCTTT
once	NA	TRBV7-3	TRBJ2-7	CASSLTGGLNYEQYF	TGTGCCAGCAGCTTAACAGGCGGGCTCAACTACGAGCAGTACTTC
few	TRBD1	TRBV5-1	TRBJ2-1	CATTTGGVYNEQFF	TGCGCCACCACCACAGGGGGCGTCTACAATGAGCAGTTCTTC
once	TRBD1	TRBV10-3	TRBJ1-5	CAIQDGQGLDQPQHF	TGTGCCATACAAGATGGACAGGGTCTTGATCAGCCCCAGCATTTT
NA	TRBD1	TRBV4-1	TRBJ2-7	CASSQGSRGPYEQYF	TGCGCCAGCAGCCAAGGATCCAGGGGGCCCTACGAGCAGTACTTC
NA	TRBD1	TRBV27	TRBJ1-5	CASSFTGDYSNQPQHF	TGTGCCAGCAGTTTCACAGGGGACTATAGCAATCAGCCCCAGCATTTT
few	NA	TRBV5-5	TRBJ1-2	CASSRGGTADGYTF	TGTGCCAGCAGCCGCGGAGGGACGGCCGATGGCTACACCTTC
NA	TRBD2	TRBV7-8	TRBJ2-1	CASSRAGGPFEQFF	TGTGCCAGCAGTAGAGCGGGGGGGCCTTTTGAGCAGTTCTTC